This is a list of T cell receptor beta chains from one sample in a study of shared clonotypes between healthy human individuals. Using immunoSEQ multiplex PCR, the repertoire was profiled, and TCRdb retains in-frame clones only, with some absent. The table has 2,100,000 or so clones, more than 90% seen once. What was sequenced was naive CD4+ T cells sorted from blood. These receptors were taken from a man aged 18 to 30 in good health. CDR3s include the opening cysteine and the closing phenylalanine or tryptophan. Fields, in order: D gene, V gene, J gene, clone size, CDR3 DNA, CDR3 protein. The D gene is left open where the match is weak. The listing skips clone size in some rows; elsewhere it reads once, few, many or a size class.

D: .; V: TRBV5-6; J: TRBJ1-6; size: .; DNA: TGTGCCAGCAGCCTGAGTGGCTCGCCCAACCATTCACCCCTCCACTTT; CDR3: CASSLSGSPNHSPLHF
D: TRBD2; V: TRBV5-1; J: TRBJ2-5; size: .; DNA: TGCGCCAGCAGCGCGACTAGCGGGATACAAGAGACCCAGTACTTC; CDR3: CASSATSGIQETQYF
D: .; V: TRBV11-2; J: TRBJ2-7; size: .; DNA: TGTGCCAGCAGCTTAAGTGGAGGAGAGCAGTACTTC; CDR3: CASSLSGGEQYF
D: .; V: TRBV30; J: TRBJ2-4; size: .; DNA: TGTGCCTGGAGAACAGTAGGAGGAAACATTCAGTACTTC; CDR3: CAWRTVGGNIQYF
D: TRBD2; V: TRBV5-8; J: TRBJ2-3; size: once; DNA: TGTGCCAGCAGCTTGCCGGGGGGGGGCACAGATACGCAGTATTTT; CDR3: CASSLPGGGTDTQYF
D: TRBD1; V: TRBV5-4; J: TRBJ1-2; size: .; DNA: TGTGCCAGCAGCGGCGGGGACAGGGTCGATGGCTACACCTTC; CDR3: CASSGGDRVDGYTF
D: .; V: TRBV6-6; J: TRBJ1-1; size: .; DNA: TGTGCCAGCAAACCCCGGACGGAGAACACTGAAGCTTTCTTT; CDR3: CASKPRTENTEAFF
D: TRBD1; V: TRBV5-1; J: TRBJ2-7; size: .; DNA: TGCGCCAGCAGCCCAGACCCGGGACAGGGGTTGTACGAGCAGTACTTC; CDR3: CASSPDPGQGLYEQYF
D: .; V: TRBV30; J: TRBJ2-2; size: .; DNA: TGTGCCTGGAAGAGACTAGCCGGGGAGCTGTTTTTT; CDR3: CAWKRLAGELFF
D: TRBD1; V: TRBV5-4; J: TRBJ1-2; size: .; DNA: TGTGCCAGCAGCTCCGGACAGGGGCTGAACTATGGCTACACCTTC; CDR3: CASSSGQGLNYGYTF
D: TRBD2; V: TRBV10-1; J: TRBJ2-7; size: .; DNA: TGCGCCAGCAGTGAGAAGCGGGAGAAGCACTACGAGCAGTACTTC; CDR3: CASSEKREKHYEQYF
D: .; V: TRBV5-1; J: TRBJ2-1; size: .; DNA: TGCGCCAGCAGCTCCGGCGGCAACAATGAGCAGTTCTTC; CDR3: CASSSGGNNEQFF
D: .; V: TRBV2; J: TRBJ2-3; size: .; DNA: TGTGCCAGCAGGACAGGCTCGAGCACAGATACGCAGTATTTT; CDR3: CASRTGSSTDTQYF
D: TRBD1; V: TRBV6-6; J: TRBJ2-7; size: .; DNA: TGTGCCAGCAGTTATGGGGACAGGGACCAGACCTACGAGCAGTACTTC; CDR3: CASSYGDRDQTYEQYF
D: .; V: TRBV11-2; J: TRBJ1-5; size: once; DNA: TGTGCCAGCAGCTTAGATCTGGGAGGGAATCAGCCCCAGCATTTT; CDR3: CASSLDLGGNQPQHF
D: .; V: TRBV30; J: TRBJ1-5; size: few; DNA: TGTGCCTGGAGTGAGGCAGCACTTCAGCCCCAGCATTTT; CDR3: CAWSEAALQPQHF
D: .; V: TRBV5-1; J: TRBJ2-6; size: .; DNA: TGCGCCAGCAGCTCGGACGTCGCTGGGGCCAACGTCCTGACTTTC; CDR3: CASSSDVAGANVLTF
D: TRBD2; V: TRBV19; J: TRBJ2-7; size: few; DNA: TGTGCCAGTAGCCGGACTAGCGGAGAGTACGAGCAGTACTTC; CDR3: CASSRTSGEYEQYF
D: .; V: TRBV29-1; J: TRBJ2-5; size: once; DNA: TGCAGCGTTGAAGGCCGACTATCCCGCCCCGAGACCCAGTACTTC; CDR3: CSVEGRLSRPETQYF
D: .; V: TRBV30; J: TRBJ1-1; size: .; DNA: TGTGCCTGGAGTGTGAGAGGGGCTACGCGAAACACTGAAGCTTTCTTT; CDR3: CAWSVRGATRNTEAFF
D: .; V: TRBV5-6; J: TRBJ1-2; size: once; DNA: TGTGCCAGCAGCTTGCGGGGCTATGGCTACACCTTC; CDR3: CASSLRGYGYTF
D: .; V: TRBV29-1; J: TRBJ2-7; size: .; DNA: TGCAGCGTACAAGGGACCGGATCCTACGAGCAGTACTTC; CDR3: CSVQGTGSYEQYF
D: .; V: TRBV30; J: TRBJ2-1; size: .; DNA: TGTGCCTGGGTTGGGAGCGGAAGCTCCTACAATGAGCAGTTCTTC; CDR3: CAWVGSGSSYNEQFF
D: .; V: TRBV7-2; J: TRBJ1-6; size: .; DNA: TGTGCCAGCAGCTTAGGGCAGGGAGGTTCACCCCTCCACTTT; CDR3: CASSLGQGGSPLHF
D: TRBD1; V: TRBV7-9; J: TRBJ2-1; size: .; DNA: TGTGCCAGCAGCTCCTGGACAGGGAAGGATGAGCAGTTCTTC; CDR3: CASSSWTGKDEQFF
D: .; V: TRBV28; J: TRBJ1-3; size: .; DNA: TGTGCCAGCAGTTCACAGGACGTGAGGGGAAACACCATATATTTT; CDR3: CASSSQDVRGNTIYF
D: .; V: TRBV5-1; J: TRBJ2-1; size: .; DNA: TGCGCCAGCAAGGAAGGGGGTTCCTACAATGAGCAGTTCTTC; CDR3: CASKEGGSYNEQFF
D: .; V: TRBV7-9; J: TRBJ2-5; size: .; DNA: TGTGCCAGCAGCTTCTCGGACCGGGAGACCCAGTACTTC; CDR3: CASSFSDRETQYF
D: .; V: TRBV5-6; J: TRBJ1-2; size: .; DNA: TGTGCCAGCAGCTTGTCGGGGAATGGCTACACCTTC; CDR3: CASSLSGNGYTF
D: TRBD1; V: TRBV30; J: TRBJ1-1; size: .; DNA: TGTGCCTGGAGGACAGGGCTGAAGAATGAAGCTTTCTTT; CDR3: CAWRTGLKNEAFF
D: TRBD1; V: TRBV7-2; J: TRBJ1-2; size: .; DNA: TGTGCCAGCAGCTTTGGGACAGGGGGCGCGGGTGGCTACACCTTC; CDR3: CASSFGTGGAGGYTF
D: .; V: TRBV5-5; J: TRBJ2-1; size: .; DNA: TGTGCCAGCAGCTTACCGGGTATCAATGAGCAGTTCTTC; CDR3: CASSLPGINEQFF
D: .; V: TRBV28; J: TRBJ1-6; size: .; DNA: TGTGCCAGCAGGCCCCAGACAAGCTCCTATAATTCACCCCTCCACTTT; CDR3: CASRPQTSSYNSPLHF
D: TRBD2; V: TRBV29-1; J: TRBJ2-2; size: .; DNA: TGCAGCGTTGAAGATTTTAGCGGGAGCTTAGGCACCGGGGAGCTGTTTTTT; CDR3: CSVEDFSGSLGTGELFF
D: .; V: TRBV2; J: TRBJ1-5; size: .; DNA: TGTGCCAGCAGTGGAGACACTGGCATGGAGCCCCAGCATTTT; CDR3: CASSGDTGMEPQHF
D: TRBD1; V: TRBV5-1; J: TRBJ1-1; size: .; DNA: TGCGCCAGCAGCGCGGGACAGGTGAACACTGAAGCTTTCTTT; CDR3: CASSAGQVNTEAFF
D: TRBD1; V: TRBV11-2; J: TRBJ1-2; size: .; DNA: TGTGCCAGCAGCCTAGACAGGGAAACTGGCTACACCTTC; CDR3: CASSLDRETGYTF
D: .; V: TRBV4-3; J: TRBJ2-5; size: .; DNA: TGCGCCAGCAGCCAGGCTTTTCGAGAGACCCAGTACTTC; CDR3: CASSQAFRETQYF
D: .; V: TRBV10-3; J: TRBJ2-7; size: .; DNA: TGTGCCGCCCAGTCAGGGACCCCACCCTACGAGCAGTACTTC; CDR3: CAAQSGTPPYEQYF
D: .; V: TRBV9; J: TRBJ2-1; size: .; DNA: TGTGCCAGCAGCTCAAGACAGGTGAGCTCCTACAATGAGCAGTTCTTC; CDR3: CASSSRQVSSYNEQFF
D: TRBD2; V: TRBV6-6; J: TRBJ2-2; size: .; DNA: TGTGCCAGCATCCTTCGGACTAGCGGGGTCACCGGGGAGCTGTTTTTT; CDR3: CASILRTSGVTGELFF
D: .; V: TRBV5-6; J: TRBJ1-1; size: .; DNA: TGTGCCAGCGGACCAAAGGGATCCTCGGACACTGAAGCTTTCTTT; CDR3: CASGPKGSSDTEAFF
D: .; V: TRBV10-1; J: TRBJ2-7; size: once; DNA: TGCGCCAGCAGCGCAATGGGACGGGAAGGGTCCTACGAGCAGTACTTC; CDR3: CASSAMGREGSYEQYF
D: TRBD1; V: TRBV29-1; J: TRBJ1-2; size: .; DNA: TGCAGCGTAGAACAGGGGAGGGGCTATGGCTACACCTTC; CDR3: CSVEQGRGYGYTF
D: TRBD1; V: TRBV19; J: TRBJ2-2; size: few; DNA: TGTGCCAGTAGTACCGGGACAGGGTTCGGGGAGCTGTTTTTT; CDR3: CASSTGTGFGELFF
D: .; V: TRBV18; J: TRBJ1-1; size: .; DNA: TGTGCCAGCTCAACAGGACGCGAGGCTGAAGCTTTCTTT; CDR3: CASSTGREAEAFF
D: .; V: TRBV19; J: TRBJ2-5; size: .; DNA: TGTGCCAGTAGTATAGCGTGGGGAGAGACCCAGTACTTC; CDR3: CASSIAWGETQYF
D: .; V: TRBV15; J: TRBJ2-3; size: .; DNA: TGTGCCACCAGCGGGTGGAGCACAGATACGCAGTATTTT; CDR3: CATSGWSTDTQYF